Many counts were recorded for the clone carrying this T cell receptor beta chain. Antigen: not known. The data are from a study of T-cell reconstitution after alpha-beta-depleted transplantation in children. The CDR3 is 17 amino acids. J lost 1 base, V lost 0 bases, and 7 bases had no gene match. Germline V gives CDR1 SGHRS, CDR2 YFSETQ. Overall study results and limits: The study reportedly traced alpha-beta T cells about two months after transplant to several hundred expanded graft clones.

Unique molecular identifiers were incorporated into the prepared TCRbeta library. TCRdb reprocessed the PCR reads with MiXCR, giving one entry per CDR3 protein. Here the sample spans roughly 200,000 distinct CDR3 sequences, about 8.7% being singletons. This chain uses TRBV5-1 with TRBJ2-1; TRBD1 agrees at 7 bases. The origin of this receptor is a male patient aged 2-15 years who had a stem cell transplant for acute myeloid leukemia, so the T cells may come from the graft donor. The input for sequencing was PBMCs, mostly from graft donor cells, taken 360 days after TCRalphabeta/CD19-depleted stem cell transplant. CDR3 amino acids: CASSLGQGLISYNEQFF. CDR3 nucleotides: TGCGCCAGCAGCTTGGGACAGGGTCTTATATCCTACAATGAGCAGTTCTTC. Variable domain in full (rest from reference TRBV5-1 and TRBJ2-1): KAGVTQTPRYLIKTRGQQVTLSCSPISGHRSVSWYQQTPGQGLQFLFEYFSETQRNKGNFPGRFSGRQFSNSRSEMNVSTLELGDSALYLCASSLGQGLISYNEQFFGPGTRLTVL.